This T cell receptor (beta chain) derives from a study of cytomegalovirus exposure and HLA in healthy donors. Study observations and caveats: A later analysis reportedly found that, within productive TCRs, an Asian-associated ancestry cluster had fewer N-insertions than the mean observed across the roughly 730 donors. Researchers reported from a later analysis that most CMV-associated TCR beta chains appeared HLA-restricted.

With 60 Vbeta and 13 Jbeta primers, the PCR was carried out. Here immunoSEQ multiplex PCR was the method, and the copy in TCRdb shows in-frame clones only, minus some. The sample carries about 160,000 clones, 82% recorded once. A remark on this clone: The antigen is undetermined.

Per the germline V gene, CDR1 is SGDLS and CDR2 is YYNGEE. Trimming took 0 bases from V and 7 from J, leaving 8 bases between them. The CDR3 sequence is 13 residues long. This receptor was taken from a girl aged 5-17 years in good health and CMV-seropositive. Material for sequencing was PBMCs. The chain joins TRBV9 to TRBJ2-1, with no clear D. The CDR3 region is CASSVELRNEQFF. The DNA of the CDR3 is TGTGCCAGCAGCGTAGAACTCCGGAATGAGCAGTTCTTC.